The subject of this entry is one T cell receptor (beta chain). Antigen specificity is unknown. This record belongs to a study of beta chain features in type 1 diabetes. General observations from the study: Shortening of TCRB CDR3s, moderate but significant, appeared in all four CD4+ subsets of Type 1 diabetes patients.

The whole isolated RNA underwent reverse transcription, so sequencing captured expressed TCRB transcripts. Only in-frame clones appear in the TCRdb table, and some are missing; sequencing was by immunoSEQ multiplex PCR. This table holds 810,000 or so clones, 15% to 20% found once. This sequence originates from a woman aged 18-30 years in good health. The material sequenced was naive CD4+ T cells from blood.

Here the CDR3 reads CASSSNRHGGSTDTQYF. The CDR3 DNA reads TGTGCCAGCAGTTCTAACAGGCACGGGGGGAGCACAGATACGCAGTATTTT. The gene calls are TRBV27 and TRBJ2-3; 7 nucleotides line up with TRBD2. The trim removed 4 bases at V and 0 bases at J, leaving 10 bases unmatched. The germline V gene encodes CDR1 MNHEY and CDR2 SMNVEV (reference sequence). The CDR3 contains 17 residues.